This T cell receptor (beta chain) was obtained from a study of response to subunit inactivated influenza vaccine. The CDR3 consists of 15 residues. CDR1 and CDR2 (germline): SGHTA, FQGNSA. The germline V and J ends were trimmed by 2 bases and 2 bases, with 12 bases remaining between them. A single record per CDR3 protein comes from TCRdb applying MiXCR to the RT-PCR reads. This sample has approximately 530,000 distinct CDR3 sequences, with roughly 7.9% found just once. This clonotype was counted a few times. This chain links TRBV7-2 with TRBJ2-5, with a possible D match to TRBD2 (5 bases). This receptor was identified in a man aged 45 to 70 who received an inactivated influenza vaccine. The sequences come from PBMCs from blood, collected approximately 25 months after vaccination. CDR3 coding DNA: TGTGCCAGCAGCTTAAACCCAGCGGAACAAGAGACCCAGTACTTC. Translating gives CASSLNPAEQETQYF.